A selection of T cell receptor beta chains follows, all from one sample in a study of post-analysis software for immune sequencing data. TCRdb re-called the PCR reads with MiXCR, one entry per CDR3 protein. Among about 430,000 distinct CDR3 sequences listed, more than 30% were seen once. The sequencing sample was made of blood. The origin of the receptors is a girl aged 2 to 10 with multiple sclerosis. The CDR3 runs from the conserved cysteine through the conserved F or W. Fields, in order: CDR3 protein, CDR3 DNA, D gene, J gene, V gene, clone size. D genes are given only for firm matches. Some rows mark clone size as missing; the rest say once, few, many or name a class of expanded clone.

CDR3: CASSSRGGQYF
DNA: TGTGCCAGCTCAAGCCGGGGTGGCCAGTACTTC
D: NA
J: TRBJ2-7
V: TRBV18
size: NA

CDR3: CSVVLQPEGEQYF
DNA: TGCAGCGTTGTCCTACAGCCTGAGGGCGAGCAGTACTTC
D: NA
J: TRBJ2-7
V: TRBV29-1
size: many

CDR3: CSARWGADTGELFF
DNA: TGCAGTGCTAGATGGGGAGCGGACACCGGGGAGCTGTTTTTT
D: NA
J: TRBJ2-2
V: TRBV20-1
size: NA

CDR3: CSARDLLAGAWEQYF
DNA: TGCAGTGCTAGAGATCTGCTAGCGGGAGCATGGGAGCAGTACTTC
D: TRBD2
J: TRBJ2-7
V: TRBV20-1
size: few

CDR3: CASSLDPGQGYGYTF
DNA: TGCGCCAGCAGCTTGGATCCGGGACAGGGGTATGGCTACACCTTC
D: TRBD1
J: TRBJ1-2
V: TRBV5-1
size: NA

CDR3: CATSRDQATSTDTQYF
DNA: TGTGCCACCAGCAGAGATCAAGCGACTAGCACAGATACGCAGTATTTT
D: NA
J: TRBJ2-3
V: TRBV15
size: NA

CDR3: CSVVPLERNEQYF
DNA: TGCAGCGTTGTACCGCTAGAACGAAACGAGCAGTACTTC
D: NA
J: TRBJ2-7
V: TRBV29-1
size: many

CDR3: CASSPLRGNTEAFF
DNA: TGTGCCAGCAGTCCCCTCAGGGGGAACACTGAAGCTTTCTTT
D: NA
J: TRBJ1-1
V: TRBV28
size: NA

CDR3: CANSRTVGANVLTF
DNA: TGTGCCAACTCGCGGACTGTTGGGGCCAACGTCCTGACTTTC
D: NA
J: TRBJ2-6
V: TRBV2
size: NA

CDR3: CAIRAGLASDTQYF
DNA: TGTGCCATCAGAGCGGGACTAGCATCAGATACGCAGTATTTT
D: TRBD2
J: TRBJ2-3
V: TRBV10-3
size: few

CDR3: CSVEDLRENIQYF
DNA: TGCAGCGTTGAAGATCTTCGGGAAAACATTCAGTACTTC
D: NA
J: TRBJ2-4
V: TRBV29-1
size: NA

CDR3: CASSSPSYLGSSYNEQFF
DNA: TGCGCCAGCAGCTCCCCCAGCTATCTAGGAAGCTCCTACAATGAGCAGTTCTTC
D: NA
J: TRBJ2-1
V: TRBV5-1
size: NA

CDR3: CSARDPRAIEQYF
DNA: TGCAGTGCCAGGGACCCCCGGGCCATTGAGCAGTACTTC
D: NA
J: TRBJ2-7
V: TRBV20-1
size: few

CDR3: CSARSVAGDFYNEQFF
DNA: TGCAGTGCTAGATCGGTAGCGGGAGATTTCTACAATGAGCAGTTCTTC
D: TRBD2
J: TRBJ2-1
V: TRBV20-1
size: NA

CDR3: CATSRDPGSSYEQYF
DNA: TGTGCCACCAGCAGAGATCCCGGATCTTCCTACGAGCAGTACTTC
D: NA
J: TRBJ2-7
V: TRBV15
size: NA

CDR3: CASSQTQVNYGYTF
DNA: TGCGCCAGCAGCCAGACACAGGTGAACTATGGCTACACCTTC
D: NA
J: TRBJ1-2
V: TRBV4-1
size: NA

CDR3: CASSFGDREANYGYTF
DNA: TGCGCCAGCAGCTTTGGAGACAGGGAAGCTAACTATGGCTACACCTTC
D: TRBD1
J: TRBJ1-2
V: TRBV5-1
size: few

CDR3: CSATAGGLYGYTF
DNA: TGCAGTGCTACGGCTGGGGGGCTCTATGGCTACACCTTC
D: NA
J: TRBJ1-2
V: TRBV20-1
size: many

CDR3: CASSLSLRGQGYGYTF
DNA: TGTGCCAGCAGTTTATCATTAAGGGGTCAGGGGTATGGCTACACCTTC
D: NA
J: TRBJ1-2
V: TRBV12-3/TRBV12-4
size: NA

CDR3: CASNNGQGRSNEQFF
DNA: TGTGCCAGCAACAACGGACAGGGGAGGTCAAATGAGCAGTTCTTC
D: TRBD1
J: TRBJ2-1
V: TRBV6-2/TRBV6-3
size: few

CDR3: CASSSTTGVNYGYTF
DNA: TGTGCCAGCAGTTCCACGACAGGGGTAAACTATGGCTACACCTTC
D: TRBD1
J: TRBJ1-2
V: TRBV12-3/TRBV12-4
size: NA

CDR3: CAGMDAGQPQHF
DNA: TGTGCCGGGATGGACGCCGGGCAGCCCCAGCATTTT
D: NA
J: TRBJ1-5
V: TRBV28
size: NA

CDR3: CASSLGSIFRDGLAKNIQYF
DNA: TGTGCCAGCAGCTTAGGGTCTATATTCCGGGACGGACTAGCCAAAAACATTCAGTACTTC
D: NA
J: TRBJ2-4
V: TRBV11-2
size: NA

CDR3: CASSAVGNYGYTF
DNA: TGTGCCAGCAGTGCGGTAGGGAACTATGGCTACACCTTC
D: NA
J: TRBJ1-2
V: TRBV25-1
size: few

CDR3: CASSLRADSNQPQHF
DNA: TGTGCCAGCAGCTTGCGGGCAGATAGCAATCAGCCCCAGCATTTT
D: NA
J: TRBJ1-5
V: TRBV5-5
size: NA

CDR3: CASSSGTSGRVGELFF
DNA: TGCGCCAGCAGCTCTGGGACCTCCGGAAGGGTCGGGGAGCTGTTTTTT
D: NA
J: TRBJ2-2
V: TRBV5-1
size: NA

CDR3: CASSYSFSAGGMNGELFF
DNA: TGTGCCAGCAGTTACTCGTTTTCGGCAGGGGGCATGAACGGGGAGCTGTTTTTT
D: TRBD1
J: TRBJ2-2
V: TRBV6-5
size: NA

CDR3: CASSYLAGGDRDTQYF
DNA: TGTGCCAGCAGTTATCTAGCGGGAGGGGACCGAGATACGCAGTATTTT
D: TRBD2
J: TRBJ2-3
V: TRBV6-2/TRBV6-3
size: few

CDR3: CAISVDSGGSRETQFF
DNA: TGTGCCATCAGTGTCGACTCGGGCGGGAGCCGGGAGACCCAGTTCTTC
D: TRBD2
J: TRBJ2-1
V: TRBV10-3
size: few

CDR3: CASSPTLLTRSLCEQFF
DNA: TGTGCCAGCAGCCCAACCCTTCTGACTAGAAGTCTTTGTGAGCAGTTCTTC
D: NA
J: TRBJ2-1
V: TRBV7-2
size: few

CDR3: CASRIDHMGYTF
DNA: TGTGCCAGCAGGATAGACCATATGGGCTACACCTTC
D: NA
J: TRBJ1-2
V: TRBV28
size: NA

CDR3: CASSPRGSGLGGYYYNEQFF
DNA: TGTGCCAGCAGTCCCCGGGGTAGTGGGCTAGGGGGTTACTACTACAATGAGCAGTTCTTC
D: NA
J: TRBJ2-1
V: TRBV28
size: few